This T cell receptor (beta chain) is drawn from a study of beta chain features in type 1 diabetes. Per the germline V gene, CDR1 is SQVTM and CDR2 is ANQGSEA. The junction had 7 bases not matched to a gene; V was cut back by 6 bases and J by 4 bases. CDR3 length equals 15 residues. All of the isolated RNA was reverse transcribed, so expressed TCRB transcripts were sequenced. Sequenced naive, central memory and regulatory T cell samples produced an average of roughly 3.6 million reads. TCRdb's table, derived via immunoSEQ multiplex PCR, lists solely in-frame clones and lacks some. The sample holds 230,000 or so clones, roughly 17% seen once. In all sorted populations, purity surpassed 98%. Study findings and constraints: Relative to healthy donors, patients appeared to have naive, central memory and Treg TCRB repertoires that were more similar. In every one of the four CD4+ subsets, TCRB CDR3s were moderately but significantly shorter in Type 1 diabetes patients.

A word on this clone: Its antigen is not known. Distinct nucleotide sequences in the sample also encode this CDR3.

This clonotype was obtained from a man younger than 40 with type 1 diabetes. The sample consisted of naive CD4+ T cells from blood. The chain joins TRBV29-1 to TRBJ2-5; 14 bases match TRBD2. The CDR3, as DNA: TGCAGCGTAGGACTAGCGGGAGGTGCAGGAGAGACCCAGTACTTC. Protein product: CSVGLAGGAGETQYF.